Listed here is a single TCR beta chain. The clone's antigen remains unknown. For each CD8+ T cell subset, flow sorting was done in triplicate, and 300,000 or so cells per subset went directly into RLT lysis buffer. Naive CD8+ T cells were defined stringently as CD45RO-CCR7+CD27+CD95- to exclude memory contaminants. Peripheral blood mononuclear cells were isolated from buffy coats using standard density gradient centrifugation. Naive CXCR3-negative and CXCR3-positive CD8+ T cells were flow-sorted using a FACSAria III. Total RNA was extracted from sorted cells using an RNeasy Mini Kit. CDR1 ENHRY and CDR2 SYGVKD are derived from the germline V gene. From its cysteine to its phenylalanine, the CDR3 spans 13 amino acids. DNA for this receptor is not on file. The sequencer listed for this sample is NextSeq 550. The Human TCR Profiling Kit (MiLaboratory) was used to make UMI-labeled 5' RACE TRB cDNA libraries. The full amount of extracted RNA was used for cDNA synthesis, and the full amount of resulting cDNA was used for PCR amplification. Libraries were prepared in parallel using an identical number of PCR cycles. The published analysis was carried out like this. About 53,000 +/- 9,400 unique UMI-labeled TRB cDNA molecules per library were extracted with MIGEC and MiXCR, with at least two reads per UMI required. Each library averaged 40,000 +/- 10,000 functional in-frame TRB CDR3 nucleotide clonotypes without stop codons. After downsampling to 5000 UMI-labeled TRB molecules per sample, diversity metrics such as normalized Shannon-Wiener and Chao1 were calculated in VDJtools. VDJtools was used to calculate clonotype-size-weighted physicochemical properties of the central five CDR3 residues, namely interaction energy, strength, volume and Kidera factor 4. Following reprocessing of the reads by TCRdb, the data hold one row per CDR3 protein sequence and no DNA is available. These V and J calls rely on TCRdb rather than the paper's analysis. The sample's table lists a count of roughly 130,000 distinct CDR3 sequences. In total, the top ten clones hold about 0.61% of the sample.

This entry belongs to a study of CXCR3-negative and CXCR3-positive naive CD8 T cells (dated by TCRdb to the late 2010s). Broadly, across the study: About 150 million TRB reads were obtained in total, roughly 1.5 +/- 0.3 million reads per library. The diversity and physicochemical repertoire analyses included more than ten donors pooled from two independent experiments. TRBV-TRBJ cluster analysis included naive subsets from about five donors and memory cells from 3 donors. Points the paper makes about the study in general: Compared with CXCR3-negative naive cells, CXCR3-positive naive cells had TRB CDR3s with higher hydrophobicity (lower Kidera factor 4), lower energy, and higher strength and volume indices. Surface CD5, linked to self-reactivity in mice, was comparable between naive subsets; TCR interaction strength was therefore also inferred from TRB CDR3 physicochemical properties. Naive CXCR3-negative and CXCR3-positive cells from the same donor showed similar TRBV-TRBJ usage, whereas memory cells showed distinct patterns. Both naive subsets had comparably high repertoire diversity, while memory CD8+ T cells had much lower repertoire diversity. Freshly isolated PBMCs were used for most assays because CXCR3 expression partially decreased after cryopreservation.

The chain couples TRBV10-3 to TRBJ2-5; TCRdb's D call of TRBD2 is untestable without DNA. Material: naive CXCR3+ CD8+ T cells from blood. The meaning of the sample's cell subset or site label: CD45RO-CCR7+CD27+CD95- naive CD8+ T cells expressing CXCR3 (TNR3+). The receptor was isolated from a human donor in good health. Some clones in this sample may be carry-over from other donors' samples. CDR3 reads: CAISGLAQETQYF.